Below are 9 T cell receptor beta chains sequenced from a single sample in a study of shared clonotypes between healthy human individuals. Assay used: immunoSEQ multiplex PCR; TCRdb lists only in-frame clones, some missing. The table records some 2,500,000 clones, roughly 93% of them present only once. Source material: naive CD4+ T cells from PBMCs. Sample subset: CD45RA+ positively selected. These receptors all come from a man aged 18 to 30 in good health. Some clones in this sample may be carry-over from other donors' samples.

The chain carries TRBV6-1 and TRBJ2-1; D uncertain. Trimming removed 0 bases at V and 0 bases at J, with 9 bases between. Germline CDR1 reads MNHNS; CDR2 reads SASEGT. The CDR3 is 16 residues long. The DNA for the CDR3 is TGTGCCAGCAGTGAAGCCGCAACCCGCTCCTACAATGAGCAGTTCTTC. Its protein is CASSEAATRSYNEQFF.

The chain is built from TRBV19 and TRBJ2-1; TRBD1 aligns across 10 bases. The V gene end was trimmed by 8 bases and the J gene end by 3 bases; junction bases not matched to a gene: 7. Germline assignment: CDR1 LNHDA and CDR2 SQIVND (reference sequence). This CDR3 is 15 amino acids long. The CDR3: CASGNWTGGYNEQFF. CDR3 DNA sequence: TGTGCCAGTGGTAACTGGACAGGGGGCTACAATGAGCAGTTCTTC.

As to this clone: The same CDR3 arises from other DNA sequences in this sample as well. V and J are TRBV5-1 and TRBJ2-7; 8 nucleotides align to TRBD1. In germline, CDR1 is SGHRS, CDR2 YFSETQ. The CDR3 loop spans 14 amino acids. V was clipped by 4 bases and J by 1 base; unmatched bases: 4. CDR3 in amino acids: CASSRRQGSYEQYF. The CDR3 DNA reads as TGCGCCAGCAGCAGAAGACAGGGGTCCTACGAGCAGTACTTC.

The V gene is TRBV7-2, the J gene TRBJ2-1; 8 bases match TRBD2. Germline CDR1 is SGHTA and CDR2 is FQGNSA. V gave up 6 bases and J gave up 5 bases; unmatched junction bases: 15. The CDR3 is 17 amino acids. CDR3 DNA: TGTGCCAGCAGATCCGCATCTAGCGGGCGCGGTAACAATGAGCAGTTCTTC. The encoded protein is CASRSASSGRGNNEQFF.

This chain links TRBV30 with TRBJ2-7; tentatively, D is TRBD1 or TRBD2 (5 bases each). Trimming pared 0 bases from V and 6 bases from J, leaving 15 bases between. The CDR3 contains 14 residues. CDR1 is GTSNPN and CDR2 is SVGIG in the germline V gene (reference sequence). In DNA form, the CDR3 reads TGTGCCTGGAGTGTAGGGACGGGCCTTTTCGAGCAGTACTTC. Translation gives CAWSVGTGLFEQYF.

A word on this clone: Other DNA sequences from this sample encode an identical CDR3 as well. This chain links TRBV5-1 with TRBJ1-1, with 8 bases that match TRBD1. The CDR3 consists of 14 residues. Germline V gene sequence: CDR1 SGHRS, CDR2 YFSETQ. The V and J ends lost 3 bases and 3 bases, in that order; junction bases with no gene match: 4. The CDR3: CASSSQGADTEAFF. The CDR3 DNA reads TGCGCCAGCAGCTCCCAGGGGGCAGACACTGAAGCTTTCTTT.

This clone appeared once. The sample has other DNA sequences that encode this CDR3 too. This chain connects TRBV18 to TRBJ1-1; D is undetermined. Trimming took 3 bases from V and 3 from J, leaving 11 bases between them. Germline V CDR1 and CDR2: KGHSH, LQKENI. The CDR3 has 14 residues. CDR3 residues: CASSPRAGDTEAFF. For the CDR3, the DNA is TGTGCCAGCTCACCGCGTGCTGGGGACACTGAAGCTTTCTTT.

In this sample, this clone turned up a few times. Other DNA sequences in this specimen translate into the identical CDR3. The chain employs TRBV18 and TRBJ1-5; possible D gene TRBD1, 5 bases. The V end was cut by 3 bases, the J end by 4 bases, with 7 bases between. This CDR3 spans 13 amino acids. Germline CDR1 KGHSH, CDR2 LQKENI. For the CDR3, the DNA is TGTGCCAGCTCACCTGACAGAAATCAGCCCCAGCATTTT. Amino acids: CASSPDRNQPQHF.

V is TRBV27 and J is TRBJ2-1, with 11 bases that match TRBD2. The V gene's germline CDR1 is MNHEY and CDR2 SMNVEV (reference sequence). The CDR3 covers 16 residues. With 2 bases clipped from V and 2 bases from J, the junction kept 2 bases outside the gene matches. The CDR3 DNA follows: TGTGCCAGCAGTTTAACTAGCGGGAGCCCCTACAATGAGCAGTTCTTC. Its translation: CASSLTSGSPYNEQFF.